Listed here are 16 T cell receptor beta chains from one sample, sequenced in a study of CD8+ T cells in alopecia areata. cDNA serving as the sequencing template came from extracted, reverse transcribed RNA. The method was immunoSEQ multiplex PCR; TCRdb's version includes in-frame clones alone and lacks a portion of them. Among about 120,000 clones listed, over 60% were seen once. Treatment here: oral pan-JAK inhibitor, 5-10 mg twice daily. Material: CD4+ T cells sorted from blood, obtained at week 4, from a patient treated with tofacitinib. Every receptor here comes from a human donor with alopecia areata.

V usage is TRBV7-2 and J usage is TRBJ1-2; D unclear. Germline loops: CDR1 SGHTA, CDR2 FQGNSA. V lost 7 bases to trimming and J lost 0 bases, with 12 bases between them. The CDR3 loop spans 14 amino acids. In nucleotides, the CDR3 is TGTGCCAGCACCAAAGAGAGAACTAACTATGGCTACACCTTC. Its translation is CASTKERTNYGYTF.

Here the CDR3 DNA reads TGCAGCGTTACGGTCCAGGGTGAGACTGAAGCTTTCTTT. It yields the protein CSVTVQGETEAFF. The rearrangement joins TRBV29-1 to TRBJ1-1, with D possibly being TRBD1 (5 bases). The V gene lost 5 bases and the J gene lost 5 bases, with 15 bases spanning the gap. Germline-derived CDR1 and CDR2 are SQVTM and ANQGSEA. The CDR3 totals 13 residues. Full variable domain (missing parts from reference TRBV29-1 and TRBJ1-1): SAVISQKPSRDICQRGTSLTIQCQVDSQVTMMFWYRQQPGQSLTLIATANQGSEATYESGFVIDKFPISRPNLTFSTLTVSNMSPEDSSIYLCSVTVQGETEAFFGQGTRLTVV.

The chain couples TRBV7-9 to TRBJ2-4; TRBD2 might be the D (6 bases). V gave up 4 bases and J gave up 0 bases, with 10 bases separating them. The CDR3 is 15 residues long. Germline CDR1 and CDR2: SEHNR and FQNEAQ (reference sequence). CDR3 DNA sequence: TGTGCCAGCAGCTCATTGGGGGGAGCCAAAAACATTCAGTACTTC. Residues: CASSSLGGAKNIQYF.

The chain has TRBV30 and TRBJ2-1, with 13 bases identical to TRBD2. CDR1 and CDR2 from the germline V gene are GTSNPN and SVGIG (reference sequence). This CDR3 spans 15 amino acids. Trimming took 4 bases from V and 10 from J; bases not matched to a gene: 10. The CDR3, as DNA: TGTGCCTGGAAGAAAGGACTAGCGGGAGACGGGGAGCAGTTCTTC. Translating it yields CAWKKGLAGDGEQFF.

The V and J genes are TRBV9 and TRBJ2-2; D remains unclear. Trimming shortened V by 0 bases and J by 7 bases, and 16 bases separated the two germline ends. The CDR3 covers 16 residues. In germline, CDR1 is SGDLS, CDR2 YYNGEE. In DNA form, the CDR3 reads TGTGCCAGCAGCGTAGCTACGTGGGAACCAGGCGGGGAGCTGTTTTTT. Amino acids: CASSVATWEPGGELFF.

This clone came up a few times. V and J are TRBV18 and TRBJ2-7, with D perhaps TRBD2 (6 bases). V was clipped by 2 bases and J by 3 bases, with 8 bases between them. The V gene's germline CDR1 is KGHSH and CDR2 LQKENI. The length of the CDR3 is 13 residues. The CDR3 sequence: CASSPARGYEQYF. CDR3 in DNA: TGTGCCAGCTCACCAGCGCGGGGCTACGAGCAGTACTTC.

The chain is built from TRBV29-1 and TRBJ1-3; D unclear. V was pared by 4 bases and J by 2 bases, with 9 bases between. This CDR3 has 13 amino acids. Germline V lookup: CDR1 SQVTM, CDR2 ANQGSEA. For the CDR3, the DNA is TGCAGCGTTGGTTTTGAGGCTGGAAACACCATATATTTT. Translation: CSVGFEAGNTIYF.

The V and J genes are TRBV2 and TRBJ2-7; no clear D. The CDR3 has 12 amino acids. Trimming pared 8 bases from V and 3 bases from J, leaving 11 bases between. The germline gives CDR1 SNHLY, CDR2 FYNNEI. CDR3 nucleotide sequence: TGTGCCAGCGCAGCAGAAGTCTACGAGCAGTACTTC. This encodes CASAAEVYEQYF.

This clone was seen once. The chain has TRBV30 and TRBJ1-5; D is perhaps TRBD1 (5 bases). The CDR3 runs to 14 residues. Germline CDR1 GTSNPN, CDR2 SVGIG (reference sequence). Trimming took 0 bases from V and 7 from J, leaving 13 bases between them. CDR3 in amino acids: CAWSVLQGVQPQHF. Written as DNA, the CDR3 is TGTGCCTGGAGTGTACTTCAAGGGGTACAGCCCCAGCATTTT.

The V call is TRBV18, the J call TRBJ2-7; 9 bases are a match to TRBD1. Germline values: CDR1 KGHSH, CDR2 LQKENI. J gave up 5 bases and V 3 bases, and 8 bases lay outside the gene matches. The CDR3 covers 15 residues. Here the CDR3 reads CASSPRGTGMDEQYF. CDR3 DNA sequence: TGTGCCAGCTCACCTAGGGGGACAGGGATGGACGAGCAGTACTTC.

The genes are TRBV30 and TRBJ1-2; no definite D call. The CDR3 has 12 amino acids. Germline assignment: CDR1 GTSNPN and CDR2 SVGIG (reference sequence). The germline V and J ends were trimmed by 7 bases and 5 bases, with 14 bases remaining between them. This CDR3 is CALDGDTYGYTF. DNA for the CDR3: TGTGCCTTGGATGGAGACACTTATGGCTACACCTTC.

The CDR3 DNA reads TGTGCCAGCAGCGCCCGACAGGGATCAGATACGCAGTATTTT. Its protein product is CASSARQGSDTQYF. The chain combines TRBV9 with TRBJ2-3; 7 nucleotides agree with TRBD1. There are 14 residues in the CDR3. V trimming: 3 bases; J trimming: 4 bases; junction bases outside the gene matches: 5. The germline CDR1 and CDR2 sequences are SGDLS and YYNGEE.

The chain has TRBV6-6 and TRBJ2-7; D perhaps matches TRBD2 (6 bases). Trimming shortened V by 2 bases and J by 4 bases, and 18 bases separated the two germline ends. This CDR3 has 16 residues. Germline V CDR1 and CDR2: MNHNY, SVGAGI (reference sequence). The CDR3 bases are TGTGCCAGCAGTTACCTGGCTAGCGCCCCCTCGTACGAGCAGTACTTC. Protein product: CASSYLASAPSYEQYF.

The DNA for the CDR3 is TGCAGCGTTGAAGAGGAAATCTCAGATACGCAGTATTTT. As protein: CSVEEEISDTQYF. The chain recombines TRBV29-1 with TRBJ2-3; D unclear. The CDR3 covers 13 residues. The germline V and J ends were trimmed by 0 bases and 4 bases, with 8 bases remaining between them. Germline V gene sequence: CDR1 SQVTM, CDR2 ANQGSEA.

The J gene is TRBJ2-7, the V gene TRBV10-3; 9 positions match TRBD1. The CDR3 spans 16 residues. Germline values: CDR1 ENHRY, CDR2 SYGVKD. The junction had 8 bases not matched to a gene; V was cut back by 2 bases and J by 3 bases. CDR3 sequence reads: CAISEPTGTGNYEQYF. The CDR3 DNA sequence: TGTGCCATCAGTGAGCCGACCGGGACAGGGAACTACGAGCAGTACTTC.

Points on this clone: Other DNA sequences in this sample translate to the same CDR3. The CDR3 sequence is CSVDLAASTDTQYF. CDR3 DNA sequence: TGCAGCGTTGACCTAGCGGCTAGCACAGATACGCAGTATTTT. This chain joins TRBV29-1 and TRBJ2-3; TRBD2 matches 7 bases. This CDR3 is 14 amino acids long. J lost 0 bases, V lost 3 bases, and 3 bases had no gene match. Germline V gives CDR1 SQVTM, CDR2 ANQGSEA.